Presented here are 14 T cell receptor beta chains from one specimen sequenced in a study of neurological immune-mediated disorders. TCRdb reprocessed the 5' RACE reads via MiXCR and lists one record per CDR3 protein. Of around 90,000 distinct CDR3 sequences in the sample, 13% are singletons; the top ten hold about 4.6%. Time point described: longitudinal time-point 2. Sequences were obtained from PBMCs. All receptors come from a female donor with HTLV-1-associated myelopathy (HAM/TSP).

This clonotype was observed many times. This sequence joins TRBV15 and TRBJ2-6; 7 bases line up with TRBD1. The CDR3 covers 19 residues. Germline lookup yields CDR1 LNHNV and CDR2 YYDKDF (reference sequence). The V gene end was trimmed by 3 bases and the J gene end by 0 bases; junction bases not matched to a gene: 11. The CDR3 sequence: CATSSARQGTYSGANVLTF. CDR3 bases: TGTGCCACCAGCAGTGCGAGACAGGGCACCTACTCTGGGGCCAACGTCCTGACTTTC.

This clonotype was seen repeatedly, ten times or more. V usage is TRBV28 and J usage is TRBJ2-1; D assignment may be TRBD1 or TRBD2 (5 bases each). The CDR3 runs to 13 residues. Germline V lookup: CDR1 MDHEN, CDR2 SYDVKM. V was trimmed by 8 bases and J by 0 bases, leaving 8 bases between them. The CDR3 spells CASWGFSYNEQFF. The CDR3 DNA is TGTGCCAGCTGGGGGTTCTCCTACAATGAGCAGTTCTTC.

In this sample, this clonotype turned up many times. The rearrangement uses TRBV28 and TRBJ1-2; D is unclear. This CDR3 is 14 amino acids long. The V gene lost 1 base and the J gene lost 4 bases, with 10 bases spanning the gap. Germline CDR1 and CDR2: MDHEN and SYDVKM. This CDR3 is CASSLFGSRYGYTF. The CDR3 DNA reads TGTGCCAGCAGTTTATTCGGGTCACGCTATGGCTACACCTTC.

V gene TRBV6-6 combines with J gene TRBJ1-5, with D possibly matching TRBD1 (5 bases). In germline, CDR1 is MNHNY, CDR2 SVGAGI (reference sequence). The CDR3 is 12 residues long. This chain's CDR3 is CDSYARDQPQHF. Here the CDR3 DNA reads TGTGACAGTTACGCGAGGGACCAGCCCCAGCATTTT.

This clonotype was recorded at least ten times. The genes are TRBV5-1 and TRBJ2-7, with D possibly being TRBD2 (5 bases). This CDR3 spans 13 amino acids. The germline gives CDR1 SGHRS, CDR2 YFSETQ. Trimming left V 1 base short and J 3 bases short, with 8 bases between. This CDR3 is CASSLNRDYEQYF. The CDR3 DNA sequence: TGCGCCAGCAGCTTGAACCGGGACTACGAGCAGTACTTC.

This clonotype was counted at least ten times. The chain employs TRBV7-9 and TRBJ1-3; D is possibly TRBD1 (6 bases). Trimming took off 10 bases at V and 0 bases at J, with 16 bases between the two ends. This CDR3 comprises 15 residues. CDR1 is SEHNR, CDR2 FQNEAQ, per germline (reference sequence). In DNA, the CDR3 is TGTGCCATGCAGCCCGACAGGCACTCTGGAAACACCATATATTTT. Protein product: CAMQPDRHSGNTIYF. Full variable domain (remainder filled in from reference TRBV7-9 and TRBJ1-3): DTGVSQNPRHKITKRGQNVTFRCDPISEHNRLYWYRQTLGQGPEFLTYFQNEAQLEKSRLLSDRFSAERPKGSFSTLEIQRTEQGDSAMYLCAMQPDRHSGNTIYFGEGSWLTVV.

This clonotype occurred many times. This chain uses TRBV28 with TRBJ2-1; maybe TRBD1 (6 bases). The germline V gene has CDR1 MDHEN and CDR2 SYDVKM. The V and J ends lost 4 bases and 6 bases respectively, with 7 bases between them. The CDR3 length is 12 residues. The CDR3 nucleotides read TGTGCCAGCAGTTCGGACAGCAATGAGCAGTTCTTC. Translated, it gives CASSSDSNEQFF.

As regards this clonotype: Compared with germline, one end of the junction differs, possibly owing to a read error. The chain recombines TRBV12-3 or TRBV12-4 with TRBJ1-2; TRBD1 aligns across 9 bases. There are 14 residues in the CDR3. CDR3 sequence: CAISFEGQGYGYTF. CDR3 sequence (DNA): TGCGCCATCAGTTTCGAGGGACAGGGCTATGGCTACACCTTC.

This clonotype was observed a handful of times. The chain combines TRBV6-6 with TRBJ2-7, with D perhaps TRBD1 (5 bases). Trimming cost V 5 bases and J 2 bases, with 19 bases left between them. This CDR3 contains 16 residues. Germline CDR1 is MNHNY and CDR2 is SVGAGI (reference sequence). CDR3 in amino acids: CASSGYRQSPTYEQYF. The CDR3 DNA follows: TGTGCCAGCAGTGGATACCGACAGAGCCCCACCTACGAGCAGTACTTC.

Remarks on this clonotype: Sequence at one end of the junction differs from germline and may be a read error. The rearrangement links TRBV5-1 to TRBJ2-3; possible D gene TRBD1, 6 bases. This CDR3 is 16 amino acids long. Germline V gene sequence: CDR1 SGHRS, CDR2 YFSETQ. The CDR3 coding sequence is TGCGCCAGCAGCTTGCGTCAGGGGCAACGCACAAATACGCATTATTTT. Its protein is CASSLRQGQRTNTHYF.

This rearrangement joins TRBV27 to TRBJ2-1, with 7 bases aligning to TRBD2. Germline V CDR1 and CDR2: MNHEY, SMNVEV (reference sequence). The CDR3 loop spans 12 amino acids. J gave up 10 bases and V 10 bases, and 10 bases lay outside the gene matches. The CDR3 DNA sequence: TGTGCCACCATGGGAGGGGTAGGGGAGCAGTTCTTC. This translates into CATMGGVGEQFF.

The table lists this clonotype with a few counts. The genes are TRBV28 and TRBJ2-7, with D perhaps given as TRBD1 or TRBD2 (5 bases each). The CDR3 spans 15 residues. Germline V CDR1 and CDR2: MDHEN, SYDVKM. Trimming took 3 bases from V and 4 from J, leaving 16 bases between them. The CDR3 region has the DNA TGTGCCAGCAGTTTGTCCCCGGGACGGAGTTACGAGCAGTACTTC. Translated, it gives CASSLSPGRSYEQYF.

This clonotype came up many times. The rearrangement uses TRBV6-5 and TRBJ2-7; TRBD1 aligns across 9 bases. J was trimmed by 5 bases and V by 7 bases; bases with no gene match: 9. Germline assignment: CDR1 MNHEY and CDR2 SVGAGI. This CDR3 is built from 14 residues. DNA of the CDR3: TGTGCCAGCATACAGGGGGCCGGTCTGAACGAGCAGTACTTC. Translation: CASIQGAGLNEQYF.

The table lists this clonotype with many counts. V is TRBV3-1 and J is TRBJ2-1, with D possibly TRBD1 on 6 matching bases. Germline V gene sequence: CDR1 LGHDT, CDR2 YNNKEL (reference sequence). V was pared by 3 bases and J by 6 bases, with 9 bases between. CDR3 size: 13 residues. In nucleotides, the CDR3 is TGTGCCAGCAGCCATTCAGGGGCCAATGAGCAGTTCTTC. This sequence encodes CASSHSGANEQFF.